This record concerns one TCR beta chain sequence. The antigen is undetermined. The data stem from a study of T-cell memory formation after mild COVID-19. Across the study: The study found TCR clusters largely donor specific. Study-wide results and limits: The study found contracting CD4+ clones mainly in CM and EM and contracting CD8+ clones in EMRA.

Using its own MiXCR run on the 5' RACE reads, TCRdb lists one record per CDR3 protein. The sample lists around 250,000 distinct CDR3 sequences, roughly 16% occurring once. The germline gives CDR1 KGHDR, CDR2 SFDVKD. This CDR3 region has 13 residues. Trimming left V 4 bases short and J 5 bases short, with 9 bases between. Sequencing was performed on PBMCs or a T cell subset sorted from them (not recorded which). The origin of this receptor is a young man who had mild COVID-19 (a few samples of this study predate the infection). Cell type and time point are not known. V and J are TRBV24-1 and TRBJ2-3; no definite D call. The CDR3, as DNA: TGTGCCACCAGTGAGGGGATCGTAGATACGCAGTATTTT. Translated: CATSEGIVDTQYF.